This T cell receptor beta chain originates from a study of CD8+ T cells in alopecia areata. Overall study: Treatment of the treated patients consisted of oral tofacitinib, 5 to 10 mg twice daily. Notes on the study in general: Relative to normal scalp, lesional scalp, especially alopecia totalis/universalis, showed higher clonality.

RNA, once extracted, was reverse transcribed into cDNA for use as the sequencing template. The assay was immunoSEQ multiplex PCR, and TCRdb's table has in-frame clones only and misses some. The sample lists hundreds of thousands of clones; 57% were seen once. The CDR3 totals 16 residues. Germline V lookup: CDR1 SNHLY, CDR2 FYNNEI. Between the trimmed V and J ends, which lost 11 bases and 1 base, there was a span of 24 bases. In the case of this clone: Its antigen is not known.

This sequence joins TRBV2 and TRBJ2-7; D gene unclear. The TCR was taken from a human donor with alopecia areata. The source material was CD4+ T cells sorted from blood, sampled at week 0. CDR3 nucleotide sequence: TGTGCCGGATTCCGGGCCTTAGCCAACTTATCCTACGAGCAGTACTTC. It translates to CAGFRALANLSYEQYF.